One and the same sample provided the 23 T cell receptor beta chains below, sequenced in a study of radiotherapy plus CTLA-4 blockade in lung cancer. The data were produced by immunoSEQ multiplex PCR, yet TCRdb's version contains in-frame clones alone and is incomplete. The data hold approximately 40,000 clones, with 65% to 90% observed a single time. Specimen: peripheral blood, collected from a patient treated with radiotherapy plus ipilimumab. The receptor set was obtained from a human donor with non-small cell lung cancer whose response to radiotherapy plus ipilimumab could not be evaluated.

V and J are TRBV29-1 and TRBJ1-1; TRBD1 is a possible D gene (6 bases). This CDR3 is built from 12 residues. Looked up from germline, CDR1 is SQVTM and CDR2 is ANQGSEA. V was clipped by 6 bases and J by 7 bases, with 15 bases between them. The DNA for the CDR3 is TGCAGCGTCTCAAAGACAGGAATTGAAGCTTTCTTT. Translating it yields CSVSKTGIEAFF.

The V and J genes are TRBV19 and TRBJ2-7; D is undetermined. This CDR3 is 10 amino acids long. CDR1 and CDR2 from the germline V gene are LNHDA and SQIVND (reference sequence). The germline V and J ends were trimmed by 6 bases and 6 bases, with 6 bases remaining between them. The CDR3, as DNA: TGTGCCAGTAGGGCCAGCGAGCAGTACTTC. It yields the protein CASRASEQYF.

The CDR3: CASSSEEGRPLHF. The DNA for the CDR3 is TGTGCCAGCAGCTCCGAGGAAGGGAGGCCCCTCCACTTT. The chain combines TRBV7-2 with TRBJ1-6; D is ambiguous. This CDR3 comprises 13 residues. V was trimmed by 4 bases and J by 13 bases, leaving 14 bases between them. Germline V gives CDR1 SGHTA, CDR2 FQGNSA.

CDR3 bases: TGTGCCAGCAGCCAAGTAAGCGAGACGAGTGGCTACACCTTC. The encoded protein is CASSQVSETSGYTF. This chain links TRBV5-4 with TRBJ1-2; D remains ambiguous. There are 14 residues in the CDR3. Trimming pared 4 bases from V and 7 bases from J, leaving 17 bases between. Germline values: CDR1 SGHNT, CDR2 YYREEE (reference sequence).

This sequence joins TRBV5-1 and TRBJ2-1; 10 bases match TRBD1. This CDR3 has 20 amino acids. From germline, CDR1 is SGHRS and CDR2 YFSETQ. V lost 4 bases and J lost 3; bases outside the gene matches: 19. CDR3 protein: CASSRAPTGGVGVSYNEQFF. In DNA form, the CDR3 reads TGCGCCAGCAGCAGAGCGCCGACAGGGGGCGTGGGAGTGAGCTACAATGAGCAGTTCTTC.

V usage is TRBV19 and J usage is TRBJ2-1, with D perhaps matching TRBD2 (5 bases). The germline V and J ends were trimmed by 10 bases and 7 bases, with 17 bases remaining between them. Germline V lookup: CDR1 LNHDA, CDR2 SQIVND (reference sequence). This CDR3 spans 13 amino acids. CDR3 residues: CATQNGVRNEQFF. DNA for the CDR3: TGTGCCACCCAGAACGGGGTCCGGAATGAGCAGTTCTTC. Supplemented by reference TRBV19 and TRBJ2-1, the full variable domain reads DGGITQSPKYLFRKEGQNVTLSCEQNLNHDAMYWYRQDPGQGLRLIYYSQIVNDFQKGDIAEGYSVSREKKESFPLTVTSAQKNPTAFYLCATQNGVRNEQFFGPGTRLTVL.

The chain has TRBV2 and TRBJ1-1, with no clear D. Per germline, CDR1 SNHLY and CDR2 FYNNEI. The CDR3 has 13 amino acids. V dropped 8 bases and J dropped 5 bases, with 15 bases sitting between them. CDR3 sequence: CASRQATGTEAFF. DNA of the CDR3: TGTGCCAGCCGTCAGGCGACGGGGACTGAAGCTTTCTTT.

J is TRBJ2-3 and V is TRBV29-1; a possible D gene is TRBD1 (6 bases). CDR1 is SQVTM, CDR2 ANQGSEA, per germline. V was trimmed by 3 bases and J by 2 bases, leaving 15 bases between them. The CDR3 runs to 15 residues. CDR3 in DNA: TGCAGCGTTGAGCCCAAGGGGGAATACACAGATACGCAGTATTTT. Its protein is CSVEPKGEYTDTQYF.

This chain links TRBV28 with TRBJ2-1; TRBD2 matches at 12 bases. This CDR3 is 16 amino acids long. V lost 6 bases to trimming and J lost 7 bases; unmatched junction nucleotides: 10. Germline V gene data show CDR1 as MDHEN and CDR2 as SYDVKM. CDR3 coding DNA: TGTGCCAGCAGCCCCCACGGACTAGCGGGGCGGAATGAGCAGTTCTTC. Residues: CASSPHGLAGRNEQFF.

On this clone: At one end the junction does not follow the germline gene, possibly because of a read error. The chain has TRBV5-1 and TRBJ2-7, with D maybe TRBD2 (5 bases). Germline CDR1 reads SGHRS; CDR2 reads YFSETQ. CDR3 size: 15 residues. DNA for the CDR3: TGCGCCAGCAGCTTGGCCCCGGGGTACGAGGGCAACACTATCTTC. Its translation: CASSLAPGYEGNTIF.

V gene TRBV6-1 combines with J gene TRBJ1-5; 7 bases are shared with TRBD1. CDR3 length equals 14 residues. Germline CDR1 is MNHNS and CDR2 is SASEGT. V lost 7 bases, J lost 5 bases, and 8 bases stayed unmatched. CDR3 protein: CASKPQGDYQPQHF. Written as DNA, the CDR3 is TGTGCCAGCAAGCCCCAGGGGGACTATCAGCCCCAGCATTTT.

The chain carries TRBV2 and TRBJ2-3, with 9 bases identical to TRBD1. Germline V gene data show CDR1 as SNHLY and CDR2 as FYNNEI. J was trimmed by 3 bases and V by 10 bases; bases with no gene match: 8. CDR3 length equals 14 residues. The CDR3 DNA reads TGTGCCACAAAAGCGGACAGGGGAACAGATACGCAGTATTTT. Amino acid sequence: CATKADRGTDTQYF.

The rearrangement links TRBV5-1 to TRBJ2-7, with 9 bases fitting TRBD1. CDR1 and CDR2 from the germline V gene are SGHRS and YFSETQ. There are 14 residues in the CDR3. J gave up 2 bases and V 3 bases, and 3 bases lay outside the gene matches. The CDR3 coding sequence is TGCGCCAGCAGCTGGGGACAGGGTACCTACGAGCAGTACTTC. Protein: CASSWGQGTYEQYF.

The J gene is TRBJ1-1, the V gene TRBV28; D not certain. The CDR3 runs 13 residues. Trimming left V 8 bases short and J 8 bases short, with 18 bases between. Germline-derived CDR1 and CDR2 are MDHEN and SYDVKM. CDR3 sequence (DNA): TGTGCCAGCTTCGGAACGATCGGGGAAGAAGCTTTCTTT. Amino acid sequence: CASFGTIGEEAFF. Complete variable domain (other parts from reference TRBV28 and TRBJ1-1): DVKVTQSSRYLVKRTGEKVFLECVQDMDHENMFWYRQDPGLGLRLIYFSYDVKMKEKGDIPEGYSVSREKKERFSLILESASTNQTSMYLCASFGTIGEEAFFGQGTRLTVV.

This clone was counted a single time. The J gene is TRBJ1-4, the V gene TRBV6-5; 7 bases are a match to TRBD1. V shed 0 bases, J shed 8 bases, and the junction held 6 bases outside the gene matches. Looked up from germline, CDR1 is MNHEY and CDR2 is SVGAGI. This CDR3 comprises 15 residues. The CDR3 reads CASSYSEGAGEKLFF. Here the CDR3 DNA reads TGTGCCAGCAGTTACTCGGAGGGGGCGGGGGAAAAACTGTTTTTT.

The chain couples TRBV28 to TRBJ2-3; unclear D gene. Germline CDR1 MDHEN, CDR2 SYDVKM. The germline V and J ends were trimmed by 6 bases and 2 bases, with 21 bases remaining between them. The length of the CDR3 is 17 residues. CDR3 in DNA: TGTGCCAGCAGCCCCCTTATCGGGTTTCTGACCACAGATACGCAGTATTTT. Translated: CASSPLIGFLTTDTQYF.

V usage is TRBV18 and J usage is TRBJ1-1, with a tentative D call TRBD1 (6 bases). The V gene lost 3 bases and the J gene lost 4 bases, with 15 bases spanning the gap. Germline CDR1 reads KGHSH; CDR2 reads LQKENI. This CDR3 spans 15 amino acids. The CDR3 DNA follows: TGTGCCAGCTCACCTCAACAGGGTTGGAGCACTGAAGCTTTCTTT. This gives the protein CASSPQQGWSTEAFF.

This chain joins TRBV15 and TRBJ2-3; 8 nucleotides align to TRBD1. V was pared by 0 bases and J by 4 bases, with 6 bases of the junction left unmatched. The germline gives CDR1 LNHNV, CDR2 YYDKDF (reference sequence). CDR3 length: 16 amino acids. The CDR3 coding sequence is TGTGCCACCAGCAGAGATACCAGGGGGCGGTCAGATACGCAGTATTTT. It translates to CATSRDTRGRSDTQYF. The full variable domain, its missing parts supplied by reference TRBV15 and TRBJ2-3, is DAMVIQNPRYQVTQFGKPVTLSCSQTLNHNVMYWYQQKSSQAPKLLFHYYDKDFNNEADTPDNFQSRRPNTSFCFLDIRSPGLGDTAMYLCATSRDTRGRSDTQYFGPGTRLTVL.

This clone showed up just a few times. The gene calls are TRBV6-6 and TRBJ2-3; 12 nucleotides align to TRBD2. CDR3 length equals 16 residues. Germline CDR1 MNHNY, CDR2 SVGAGI (reference sequence). Germline trimming cut 6 bases from V and 2 bases from J; bases unmatched to any gene: 6. The CDR3 coding sequence is TGTGCCAGCAGCGGGACTAGCGGGTTACTCACAGATACGCAGTATTTT. Its protein is CASSGTSGLLTDTQYF.

This chain links TRBV2 with TRBJ2-2; maybe TRBD1 (6 bases). The CDR3 is 14 residues long. V lost 7 bases and J lost 2, with 11 bases in between. The germline V gene has CDR1 SNHLY and CDR2 FYNNEI. CDR3 sequence (DNA): TGTGCCAGCATGTCAGGGGATAACACCGGGGAGCTGTTTTTT. Translation: CASMSGDNTGELFF. The full variable domain, rest sourced from reference TRBV2 and TRBJ2-2, is EPEVTQTPSHQVTQMGQEVILRCVPISNHLYFYWYRQILGQKVEFLVSFYNNEISEKSEIFDDQFSVERPDGSNFTLKIRSTKLEDSAMYFCASMSGDNTGELFFGEGSRLTVL.

The table lists this clone with a few counts. The junction and the germline gene differ at one end; a read error may be behind it. This rearrangement joins TRBV5-1 to TRBJ2-2; 8 nucleotides align to TRBD1. Per germline, CDR1 SGHRS and CDR2 YFSETQ. CDR3 size: 17 residues. In DNA form, the CDR3 reads TGCGCCAGCAGCTTGGCGCCCCGGGGACAGGCGATCCGGGGAGCTGTTTTT. This gives the protein CASSLAPRGQAIRGAVF.

The gene calls are TRBV5-5 and TRBJ1-2, with D maybe TRBD1 (5 bases). V was trimmed by 4 bases and J by 4 bases, leaving 20 bases between them. The CDR3 sequence is 16 residues long. In germline, CDR1 is SGHKS, CDR2 YYEKEE (reference sequence). For the CDR3, the DNA is TGTGCCAGCAGCATAGGACATGTAGGGGCCACCTATGGCTACACCTTC. Residues: CASSIGHVGATYGYTF.

V gene TRBV28 combines with J gene TRBJ1-5, with a tentative D call TRBD1 (5 bases). CDR1 and CDR2 (germline): MDHEN, SYDVKM. Between the trimmed V and J ends, which lost 6 bases and 4 bases, there was a span of 10 bases. The length of the CDR3 is 13 residues. The CDR3 protein is CASSWGGNQPQHF. CDR3 DNA: TGTGCCAGCAGCTGGGGGGGGAATCAGCCCCAGCATTTT.